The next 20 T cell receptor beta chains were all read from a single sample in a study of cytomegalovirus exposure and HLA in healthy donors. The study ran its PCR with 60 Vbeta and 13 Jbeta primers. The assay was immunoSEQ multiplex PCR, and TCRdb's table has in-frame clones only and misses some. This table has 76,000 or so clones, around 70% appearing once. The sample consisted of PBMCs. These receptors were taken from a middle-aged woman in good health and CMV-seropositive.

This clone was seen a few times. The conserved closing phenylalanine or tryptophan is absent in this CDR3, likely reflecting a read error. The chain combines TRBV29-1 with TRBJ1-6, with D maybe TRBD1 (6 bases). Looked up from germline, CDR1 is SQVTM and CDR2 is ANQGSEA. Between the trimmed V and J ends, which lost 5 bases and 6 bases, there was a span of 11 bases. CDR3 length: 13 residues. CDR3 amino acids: CSVRQEINSPLHV. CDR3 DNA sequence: TGCAGCGTTCGACAGGAGATTAATTCACCCCTCCACGTT.

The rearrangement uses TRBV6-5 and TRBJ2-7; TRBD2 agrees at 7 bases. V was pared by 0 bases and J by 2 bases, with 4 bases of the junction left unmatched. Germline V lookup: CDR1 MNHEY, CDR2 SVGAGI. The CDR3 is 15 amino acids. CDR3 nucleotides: TGTGCCAGCAGTTACTCGGCTAGCGGAACCTACGAGCAGTACTTC. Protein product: CASSYSASGTYEQYF.

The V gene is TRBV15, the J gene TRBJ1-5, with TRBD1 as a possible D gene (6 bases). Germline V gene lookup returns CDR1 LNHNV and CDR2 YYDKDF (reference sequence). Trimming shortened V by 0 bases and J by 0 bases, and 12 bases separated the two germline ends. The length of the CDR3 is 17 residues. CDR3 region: CATSRDRTAHSNQPQHF. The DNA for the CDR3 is TGTGCCACCAGCAGAGATCGGACAGCCCATAGCAATCAGCCCCAGCATTTT.

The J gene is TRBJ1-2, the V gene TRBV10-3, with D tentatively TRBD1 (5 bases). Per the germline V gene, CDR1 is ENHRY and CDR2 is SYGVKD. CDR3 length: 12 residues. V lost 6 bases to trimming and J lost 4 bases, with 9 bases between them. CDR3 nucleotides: TGTGCCATCAGGGGGACTTCCTATGGCTACACCTTC. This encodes CAIRGTSYGYTF.

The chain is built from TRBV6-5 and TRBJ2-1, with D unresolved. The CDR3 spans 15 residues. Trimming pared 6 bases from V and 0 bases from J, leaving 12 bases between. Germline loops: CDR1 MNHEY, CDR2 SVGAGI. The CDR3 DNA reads TGTGCCAGCAGCTCACCGTCGAGCTCCTACAATGAGCAGTTCTTC. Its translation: CASSSPSSSYNEQFF.

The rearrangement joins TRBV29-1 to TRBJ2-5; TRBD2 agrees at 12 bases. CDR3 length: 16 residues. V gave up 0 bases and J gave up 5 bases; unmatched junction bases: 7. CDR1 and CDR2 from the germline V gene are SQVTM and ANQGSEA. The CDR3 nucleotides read TGCAGCGTTGAAGATTTCCTAGCGGGAGGGAGGGAGACCCAGTACTTC. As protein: CSVEDFLAGGRETQYF.

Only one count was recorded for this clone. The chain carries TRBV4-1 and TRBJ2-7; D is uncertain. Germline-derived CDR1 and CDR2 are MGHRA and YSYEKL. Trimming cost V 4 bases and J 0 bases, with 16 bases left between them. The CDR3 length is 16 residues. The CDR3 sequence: CASSPVSTLSSYEQYF. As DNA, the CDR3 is TGCGCCAGCAGCCCCGTTTCCACACTAAGCTCCTACGAGCAGTACTTC.

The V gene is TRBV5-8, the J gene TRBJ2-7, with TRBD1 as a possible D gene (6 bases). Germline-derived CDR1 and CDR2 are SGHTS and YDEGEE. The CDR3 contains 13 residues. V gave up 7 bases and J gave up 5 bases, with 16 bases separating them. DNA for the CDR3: TGTGCCAGCCGGAAAACAGGGACCAACGAGCAGTACTTC. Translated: CASRKTGTNEQYF.

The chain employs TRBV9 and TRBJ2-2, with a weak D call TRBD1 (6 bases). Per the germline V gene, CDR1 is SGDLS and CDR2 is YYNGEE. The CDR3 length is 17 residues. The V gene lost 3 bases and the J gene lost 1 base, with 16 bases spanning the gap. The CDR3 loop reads CASSAKGQGRNTGELFF. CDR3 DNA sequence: TGTGCCAGCAGCGCCAAGGGGCAGGGGAGGAACACCGGGGAGCTGTTTTTT.

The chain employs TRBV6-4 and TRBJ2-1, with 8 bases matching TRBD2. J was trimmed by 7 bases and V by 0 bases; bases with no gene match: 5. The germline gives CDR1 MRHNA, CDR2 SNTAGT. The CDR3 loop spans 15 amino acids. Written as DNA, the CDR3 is TGTGCCAGCAGTGACTCCGGGACTAGGTCTAATGAGCAGTTCTTC. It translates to CASSDSGTRSNEQFF.

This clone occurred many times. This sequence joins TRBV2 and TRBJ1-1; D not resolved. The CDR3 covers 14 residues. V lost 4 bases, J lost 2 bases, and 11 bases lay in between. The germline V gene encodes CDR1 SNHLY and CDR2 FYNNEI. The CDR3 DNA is TGTGCCAGCAGTGGTGGAGGAATCAACACTGAAGCTTTCTTT. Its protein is CASSGGGINTEAFF.

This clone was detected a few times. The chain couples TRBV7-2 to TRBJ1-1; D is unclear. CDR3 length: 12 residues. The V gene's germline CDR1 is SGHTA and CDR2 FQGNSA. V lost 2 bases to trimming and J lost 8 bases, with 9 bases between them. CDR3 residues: CASSLNLQEAFF. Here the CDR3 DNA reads TGTGCCAGCAGCTTAAATCTCCAGGAAGCTTTCTTT.

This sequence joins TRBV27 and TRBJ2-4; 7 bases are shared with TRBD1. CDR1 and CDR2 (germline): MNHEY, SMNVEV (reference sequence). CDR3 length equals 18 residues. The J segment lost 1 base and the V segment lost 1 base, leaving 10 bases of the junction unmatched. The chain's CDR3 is CASSLLPTGVAAKNIQYF. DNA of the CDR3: TGTGCCAGCAGTTTATTGCCTACAGGGGTGGCGGCCAAAAACATTCAGTACTTC.

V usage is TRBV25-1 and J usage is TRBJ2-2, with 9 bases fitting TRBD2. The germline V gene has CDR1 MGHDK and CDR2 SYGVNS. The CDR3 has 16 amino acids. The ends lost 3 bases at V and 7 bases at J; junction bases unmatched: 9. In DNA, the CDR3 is TGTGCCAGCAGTGACGAGCGGGAGGTCGTGGGCGGGGAGCTGTTTTTT. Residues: CASSDEREVVGGELFF.

The CDR3 DNA reads as TGTGCCAGCAGCCCGGAGGGCTACGGGGCCAACGTCCTGACTTTC. Its translation is CASSPEGYGANVLTF. This sequence joins TRBV9 and TRBJ2-6, with D possibly being TRBD2 (6 bases). The CDR3 runs 15 residues. Germline assignment: CDR1 SGDLS and CDR2 YYNGEE. The V and J ends lost 4 bases and 4 bases respectively, with 12 bases between them.

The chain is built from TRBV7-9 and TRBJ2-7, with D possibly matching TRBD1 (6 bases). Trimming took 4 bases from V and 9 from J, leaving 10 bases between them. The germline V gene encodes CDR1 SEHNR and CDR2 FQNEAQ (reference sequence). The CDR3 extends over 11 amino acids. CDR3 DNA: TGTGCCAGCAGCTCCGACAGGATGCAGTACTTC. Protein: CASSSDRMQYF.

CDR3 protein: CASSRYLGRGTGDNQPQHF. The CDR3 DNA follows: TGTGCCAGCAGCCGCTACCTAGGCCGAGGGACAGGGGACAATCAGCCCCAGCATTTT. V and J are TRBV7-2 and TRBJ1-5; 10 nucleotides line up with TRBD1. The CDR3 loop spans 19 amino acids. V trimming: 5 bases; J trimming: 3 bases; junction bases outside the gene matches: 16. Germline loops: CDR1 SGHTA, CDR2 FQGNSA.

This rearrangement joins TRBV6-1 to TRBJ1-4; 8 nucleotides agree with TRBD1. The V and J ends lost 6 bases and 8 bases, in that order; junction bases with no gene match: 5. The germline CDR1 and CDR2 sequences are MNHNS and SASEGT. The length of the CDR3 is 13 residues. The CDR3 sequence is CASSLDRDEKLFF. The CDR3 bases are TGTGCCAGCAGCCTGGACAGGGACGAAAAACTGTTTTTT.

The CDR3 loop is CASSSLGTEAFF. Written as DNA, the CDR3 is TGTGCCAGCAGCTCTCTAGGCACTGAAGCTTTCTTT. The rearrangement links TRBV7-9 to TRBJ1-1; no definite D call. Germline CDR1 and CDR2: SEHNR and FQNEAQ (reference sequence). The CDR3 runs to 12 residues. The V end was cut by 4 bases, the J end by 4 bases, with 7 bases between.

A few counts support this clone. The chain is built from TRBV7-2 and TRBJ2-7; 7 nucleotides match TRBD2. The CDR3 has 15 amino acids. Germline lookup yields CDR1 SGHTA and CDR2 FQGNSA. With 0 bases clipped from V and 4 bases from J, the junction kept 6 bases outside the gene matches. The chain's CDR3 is CASSLAIGLGYEQYF. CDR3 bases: TGTGCCAGCAGCTTAGCGATAGGACTAGGGTACGAGCAGTACTTC. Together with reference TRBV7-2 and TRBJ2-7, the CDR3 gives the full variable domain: GAGVSQSPSNKVTEKGKDVELRCDPISGHTALYWYRQSLGQGLEFLIYFQGNSAPDKSGLPSDRFSAERTGGSVSTLTIQRTQQEDSAVYLCASSLAIGLGYEQYFGPGTRLTVT.